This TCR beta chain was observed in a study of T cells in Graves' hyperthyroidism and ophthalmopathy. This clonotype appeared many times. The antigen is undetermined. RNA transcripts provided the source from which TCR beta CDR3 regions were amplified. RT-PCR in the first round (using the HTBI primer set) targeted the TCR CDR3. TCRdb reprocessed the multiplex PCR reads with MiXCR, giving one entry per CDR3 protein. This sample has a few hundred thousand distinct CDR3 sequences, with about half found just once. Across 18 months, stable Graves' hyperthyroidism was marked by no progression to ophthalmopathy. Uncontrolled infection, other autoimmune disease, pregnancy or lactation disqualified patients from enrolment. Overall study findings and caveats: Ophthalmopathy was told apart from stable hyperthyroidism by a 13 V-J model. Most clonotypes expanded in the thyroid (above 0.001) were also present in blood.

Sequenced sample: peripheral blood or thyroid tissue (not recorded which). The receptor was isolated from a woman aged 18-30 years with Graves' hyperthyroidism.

Here the CDR3 DNA reads TGTGCCAGCAGCCCCGGGCCGGCCGGGGAGCTGTTTTTT. Translation gives CASSPGPAGELFF. The chain links TRBV7-2 to TRBJ2-2; no clear D. The germline V gene encodes CDR1 SGHTA and CDR2 FQGNSA. The V gene lost 5 bases and the J gene lost 6 bases, with 10 bases spanning the gap. CDR3 size: 13 residues.